This T cell receptor (beta chain) was recovered during a study of early T cells in non-severe SARS-CoV-2 infection. This CDR3 region has 16 residues. Germline CDR1 reads SGHVS; CDR2 reads FQNEAQ. The V end was cut by 3 bases, the J end by 1 base, with 15 bases between. Unique molecular identifiers were attached to individual cDNA molecules. TCRdb reanalysed the 5' RACE reads using MiXCR and keeps one entry per CDR3 protein. The sample contains approximately 100,000 distinct CDR3 sequences, roughly 11% of which appear only once. Note on this clonotype: The antigen remains undetermined.

Overall study results and limits: Matching with VDJdb favored anti-spike CD8 responses (missing private and CD4 specificities).

This TCR came from an adult who was a healthcare worker with PCR-confirmed SARS-CoV-2 infection or an uninfected control (not recorded which). The genes are TRBV7-8 and TRBJ1-1; perhaps TRBD1 as D (5 bases). The sequencing input was whole blood. CDR3 residues: CASSFGIGAGNTEAFF. For the CDR3, the DNA is TGTGCCAGCAGCTTTGGTATAGGGGCTGGGAACACTGAAGCTTTCTTT.